The 14 T cell receptor beta chains given below trace back to one sample, sequenced in a study of cytomegalovirus exposure and HLA in healthy donors. The PCR made use of 60 Vbeta and 13 Jbeta primers. Profiled with immunoSEQ multiplex PCR; TCRdb holds only in-frame clones, not every one. This table has about 200,000 clones, 75% to 90% appearing once. The sequenced sample consisted of PBMCs. The receptors come from a woman in her 30s in good health and CMV-seronegative.

The gene calls are TRBV5-1 and TRBJ2-3; TRBD1 matches 7 bases. The CDR3 runs 15 residues. V lost 0 bases and J lost 6; bases outside the gene matches: 7. Germline assignment: CDR1 SGHRS and CDR2 YFSETQ. CDR3 region: CASSLEIGGEDTQYF. The CDR3 DNA sequence: TGCGCCAGCAGCTTGGAGATAGGGGGCGAGGATACGCAGTATTTT.

The V gene is TRBV20-1, the J gene TRBJ2-7; perhaps TRBD2 as D (6 bases). Germline V gene data show CDR1 as DFQATT and CDR2 as SNEGSKA (reference sequence). The CDR3 is 11 residues long. V lost 6 bases to trimming and J lost 2 bases, with 8 bases between them. The CDR3, as DNA: TGCAGTGCCGCGGGGACCTACGAGCAGTACTTC. Translating it yields CSAAGTYEQYF.

The rearrangement links TRBV2 to TRBJ2-3; D perhaps matches TRBD1 (5 bases). V was cut by 0 bases and J by 3 bases, with 10 bases left in between. In germline, CDR1 is SNHLY, CDR2 FYNNEI. This CDR3 is built from 15 residues. This CDR3 reads CASSEATGLTDTQYF. The CDR3 nucleotides are TGTGCCAGCAGTGAAGCCACAGGTTTAACAGATACGCAGTATTTT.

This clone occurred a few times. V usage is TRBV7-8 and J usage is TRBJ2-7; tentatively, D is TRBD2 (5 bases). V lost 3 bases and J 3 bases, leaving 15 bases between the germline ends. The CDR3 contains 15 residues. Germline values: CDR1 SGHVS, CDR2 FQNEAQ. In nucleotides, the CDR3 is TGTGCCAGCAGCTTCAGACGGGGAGCACTCTACGAGCAGTACTTC. Translating it yields CASSFRRGALYEQYF.

The V call is TRBV28, the J call TRBJ2-5, with D perhaps TRBD1 (6 bases). Germline loops: CDR1 MDHEN, CDR2 SYDVKM. Trimming removed 6 bases from V and 1 base from J, with 9 bases in between. CDR3 length: 13 residues. CDR3 sequence reads: CASSRDIQETQYF. CDR3 nucleotide sequence: TGTGCCAGCAGCCGGGACATCCAAGAGACCCAGTACTTC.

This sequence joins TRBV19 and TRBJ1-1; D may be TRBD1 (6 bases). The CDR3 extends over 15 amino acids. CDR1 LNHDA and CDR2 SQIVND come from the germline V gene (reference sequence). Trimming pared 2 bases from V and 1 base from J, leaving 11 bases between. CDR3 protein: CASSIRGNRNTEAFF. The CDR3 DNA follows: TGTGCCAGTAGTATAAGGGGGAACAGGAACACTGAAGCTTTCTTT.

The chain couples TRBV6-6 to TRBJ2-1; 7 nucleotides align to TRBD2. The CDR3 totals 13 residues. The junction had 9 bases not matched to a gene; V was cut back by 8 bases and J by 8 bases. Per the germline V gene, CDR1 is MNHNY and CDR2 is SVGAGI (reference sequence). CDR3 nucleotide sequence: TGTGCCAGCTGGACTAGTCATAGGGATGAGCAGTTCTTC. This gives the protein CASWTSHRDEQFF.

This clone turned up a few times. This sequence joins TRBV5-4 and TRBJ2-3; 11 nucleotides agree with TRBD1. J lost 4 bases, V lost 5 bases, and 6 bases had no gene match. Germline V lookup: CDR1 SGHNT, CDR2 YYREEE (reference sequence). This CDR3 is built from 15 residues. CDR3 bases: TGTGCCAGCAGGTGGACAGGGGGCGCGGCAGATACGCAGTATTTT. It specifies CASRWTGGAADTQYF.

A single count supports this clone. The chain recombines TRBV10-2 with TRBJ2-2; D may be TRBD2 (7 bases). From germline, CDR1 is WSHSY and CDR2 SAAADI. V was pared by 7 bases and J by 1 base, with 13 bases between. CDR3 length equals 15 residues. The CDR3 loop is CASTGGRGNTGELFF. CDR3 nucleotide sequence: TGCGCCAGCACCGGGGGGCGGGGGAACACCGGGGAGCTGTTTTTT.

The chain uses TRBV6-1 and TRBJ2-1, with D possibly TRBD2 on 5 matching bases. Germline lookup yields CDR1 MNHNS and CDR2 SASEGT. The CDR3 contains 15 residues. V lost 2 bases to trimming and J lost 9 bases, with 17 bases between them. CDR3 DNA: TGTGCCAGCAGTGAAAGCGGTCACCGGGCAGGTGAGCAGTTCTTC. The encoded protein is CASSESGHRAGEQFF.

This sequence joins TRBV13 and TRBJ1-1; 7 nucleotides line up with TRBD1. Germline CDR1 PRHDT, CDR2 FYEKMQ (reference sequence). The CDR3 consists of 19 residues. V was clipped by 6 bases and J by 0 bases; unmatched bases: 19. The CDR3 reads CASSQAPKGALVMNTEAFF. The CDR3 nucleotides are TGTGCCAGCAGTCAAGCGCCGAAGGGGGCTTTGGTTATGAACACTGAAGCTTTCTTT.

The V gene is TRBV28, the J gene TRBJ1-1; unclear D gene. In germline, CDR1 is MDHEN, CDR2 SYDVKM. The germline V and J ends were trimmed by 7 bases and 5 bases, with 17 bases remaining between them. The CDR3 is made up of 14 amino acids. CDR3 loop: CASKGGVGRTEAFF. The CDR3 DNA reads TGTGCCAGCAAGGGCGGGGTCGGGCGAACTGAAGCTTTCTTT. The whole variable domain, remainder taken from reference TRBV28 and TRBJ1-1, is DVKVTQSSRYLVKRTGEKVFLECVQDMDHENMFWYRQDPGLGLRLIYFSYDVKMKEKGDIPEGYSVSREKKERFSLILESASTNQTSMYLCASKGGVGRTEAFFGQGTRLTVV.

This sequence joins TRBV6-5 and TRBJ1-4; D unresolved. V was cut by 5 bases and J by 5 bases, with 6 bases left in between. Germline lookup yields CDR1 MNHEY and CDR2 SVGAGI. The CDR3 is 12 residues long. In DNA form, the CDR3 reads TGTGCCAGCAGTCCTCTCAATGAAAAACTGTTTTTT. Protein sequence: CASSPLNEKLFF.

V is TRBV5-1 and J is TRBJ2-2, with TRBD2 matching over 7 bases. CDR3 length equals 14 residues. Looked up from germline, CDR1 is SGHRS and CDR2 is YFSETQ. Trimming took 4 bases from V and 5 from J; bases not matched to a gene: 5. CDR3 nucleotides: TGCGCCAGCAGCCCAGGCGGGAGTACCGGGGAGCTGTTTTTT. This gives the protein CASSPGGSTGELFF.